The 18 T cell receptor beta chains in this list originate from one sample, sequenced in a study of CD8 T cells in Susac syndrome. The RNA input was roughly 0.45 to 1 ug, and it was reverse transcribed with random hexamers. Via MiXCR, TCRdb re-called the immunoSEQ multiplex PCR reads, giving one row per CDR3 protein. The sample has more than 75,000 distinct CDR3 sequences; approximately 95% are singletons. The sample taken for sequencing was CD8+ T cells from PBMCs. The receptor source for this set is a human donor in good health.

This rearrangement joins TRBV27 to TRBJ1-1; weak D call: TRBD1 (5 bases). Germline values: CDR1 MNHEY, CDR2 SMNVEV (reference sequence). This CDR3 has 14 amino acids. The germline V and J ends were trimmed by 0 bases and 4 bases, with 9 bases remaining between them. For the CDR3, the DNA is TGTGCCAGCAGTTTATCAGCGGGGACCACTGAAGCTTTCTTT. Its protein product is CASSLSAGTTEAFF.

This sequence joins TRBV5-1 and TRBJ1-6; possible D gene TRBD1, 6 bases. This CDR3 is built from 15 residues. Germline CDR1 reads SGHRS; CDR2 reads YFSETQ. The germline V and J ends were trimmed by 1 base and 7 bases, with 12 bases remaining between them. The CDR3, as DNA: TGCGCCAGCAGCTTGCGAGGACAGAAGAATTCACCCCTCCACTTT. It codes for CASSLRGQKNSPLHF.

The chain is built from TRBV13 and TRBJ1-5, with a possible D match to TRBD1 (5 bases). The ends were cut back, 3 bases at V and 7 bases at J, with 13 bases in the middle. Germline CDR1 reads PRHDT; CDR2 reads FYEKMQ (reference sequence). This CDR3 contains 14 residues. DNA of the CDR3: TGTGCCAGCAGCTTGGGCAGGGCCAGACAGCCCCAGCATTTT. Translation gives CASSLGRARQPQHF.

V is TRBV9 and J is TRBJ2-5; TRBD2 might be the D (6 bases). The CDR3 is made up of 15 amino acids. CDR1 SGDLS and CDR2 YYNGEE come from the germline V gene. Trimming left V 0 bases short and J 4 bases short, with 13 bases between. CDR3 coding DNA: TGTGCCAGCAGCGTAGAACCGGGAGTCCGAGAGACCCAGTACTTC. Amino acid sequence: CASSVEPGVRETQYF.

This clonotype was detected only once. This chain connects TRBV7-8 to TRBJ2-2; possibly TRBD1 or TRBD2 for D (6 bases each). The germline gives CDR1 SGHVS, CDR2 FQNEAQ. V was cut by 2 bases and J by 5 bases, with 15 bases left in between. This CDR3 spans 16 amino acids. CDR3 in DNA: TGTGCCAGCAGCTTAAGGCGGGACAAGGAGACCGGGGAGCTGTTTTTT. Its translation: CASSLRRDKETGELFF.

This chain uses TRBV7-2 with TRBJ2-1, with a weak D call TRBD2 (6 bases). V shed 1 base and J shed 7 bases, with 11 bases lying between them. This CDR3 is 14 amino acids long. Germline CDR1 is SGHTA and CDR2 is FQGNSA. The chain's CDR3 is CASSLGFGGNEQFF. In DNA form, the CDR3 reads TGTGCCAGCAGCTTAGGCTTTGGAGGGAATGAGCAGTTCTTC.

The chain carries TRBV12-3 or TRBV12-4 and TRBJ2-2; the D is unclear. The CDR3 spans 15 residues. V lost 2 bases and J 5 bases, leaving 12 bases between the germline ends. CDR3 DNA sequence: TGTGCCAGCAGTTTATGGCATAGGGAAACCGGGGAGCTGTTTTTT. Amino acids: CASSLWHRETGELFF.

The chain recombines TRBV7-9 with TRBJ1-2; D gene ambiguous. Germline V gene data show CDR1 as SEHNR and CDR2 as FQNEAQ (reference sequence). The V and J ends lost 5 bases and 1 base respectively, with 14 bases between them. This CDR3 has 15 residues. This CDR3 reads CASSLAQELNYGYTF. The CDR3, as DNA: TGTGCCAGCAGCCTGGCGCAGGAGCTTAACTATGGCTACACCTTC.

For the CDR3, the DNA is TGTGCCAGTGCGGGATCTCCGAACGGGGAGCTGTTTTTT. Its translation is CASAGSPNGELFF. The genes are TRBV5-6 and TRBJ2-2, with D possibly TRBD2 on 6 matching bases. The length of the CDR3 is 13 residues. Germline CDR1 SGHDT, CDR2 YYEEEE. V was clipped by 8 bases and J by 7 bases, with 15 bases between them. Full variable domain (rest looked up from reference TRBV5-6 and TRBJ2-2): DAGVTQSPTHLIKTRGQQVTLRCSPKSGHDTVSWYQQALGQGPQFIFQYYEEEERQRGNFPDRFSGHQFPNYSSELNVNALLLGDSALYLCASAGSPNGELFFGEGSRLTVL.

The V gene is TRBV19, the J gene TRBJ2-7; tentatively, D is TRBD1 (5 bases). Trimming removed 5 bases from V and 3 bases from J, with 17 bases in between. The CDR3 has 15 amino acids. Germline V gives CDR1 LNHDA, CDR2 SQIVND (reference sequence). CDR3 amino acids: CASSLGQGPFYEQYF. CDR3 DNA: TGTGCCAGTAGTCTAGGGCAGGGCCCATTCTACGAGCAGTACTTC. Full variable domain (outside the CDR3, taken from reference TRBV19 and TRBJ2-7): DGGITQSPKYLFRKEGQNVTLSCEQNLNHDAMYWYRQDPGQGLRLIYYSQIVNDFQKGDIAEGYSVSREKKESFPLTVTSAQKNPTAFYLCASSLGQGPFYEQYFGPGTRLTVT.

The chain recombines TRBV29-1 with TRBJ2-5; 8 bases line up with TRBD2. The CDR3 extends over 13 amino acids. Germline values: CDR1 SQVTM, CDR2 ANQGSEA. V dropped 4 bases and J dropped 2; count of bases not matched to a gene: 3. CDR3 nucleotide sequence: TGCAGCGTTGTCTCTAGCGGGCAAGAGACCCAGTACTTC. Residues: CSVVSSGQETQYF.

The chain combines TRBV7-3 with TRBJ2-3; 7 positions agree with TRBD2. The V gene's germline CDR1 is SGHTA and CDR2 FQGTGA. The CDR3 sequence is 13 residues long. V was clipped by 6 bases and J by 1 base; unmatched bases: 1. The CDR3 coding sequence is TGTGCCAGCAGGGGAGGGGGCACAGATACGCAGTATTTT. It yields the protein CASRGGGTDTQYF.

The chain carries TRBV5-1 and TRBJ1-5; D possibly corresponds to TRBD1 (5 bases). Germline CDR1 reads SGHRS; CDR2 reads YFSETQ. The CDR3 totals 14 residues. V dropped 0 bases and J dropped 7 bases, with 11 bases sitting between them. The CDR3, as DNA: TGCGCCAGCAGCTTGGACCAGGGCGGGCAGCCCCAGCATTTT. This sequence encodes CASSLDQGGQPQHF.

The J gene is TRBJ2-7, the V gene TRBV18; 9 bases agree with TRBD1. Germline CDR1 reads KGHSH; CDR2 reads LQKENI. The CDR3 covers 16 residues. V gave up 4 bases and J gave up 6 bases; unmatched junction bases: 13. CDR3 bases: TGTGCCAGCTCACTCCTCCCGGGACAGGGATCAAGCGAGCAGTACTTC. Its protein is CASSLLPGQGSSEQYF. The entire variable domain, with the rest obtained from reference TRBV18 and TRBJ2-7, is as follows: NAGVMQNPRHLVRRRGQEARLRCSPMKGHSHVYWYRQLPEEGLKFMVYLQKENIIDESGMPKERFSAEFPKEGPSILRIQQVVRGDSAAYFCASSLLPGQGSSEQYFGPGTRLTVT.

The chain combines TRBV7-8 with TRBJ2-4; 7 bases are shared with TRBD1. This CDR3 is 15 amino acids long. Trimming removed 5 bases from V and 3 bases from J; junction bases left unmatched: 7. Germline values: CDR1 SGHVS, CDR2 FQNEAQ. The CDR3 DNA reads TGTGCCAGCAGCGGTCACCGGGACAGCAAAAACATTCAGTACTTC. Its protein product is CASSGHRDSKNIQYF.

V usage is TRBV12-5 and J usage is TRBJ2-1, with 12 positions matching TRBD2. CDR3 size: 16 residues. V shed 4 bases, J shed 3 bases, and the junction held 4 bases outside the gene matches. Germline CDR1 is LGHNT and CDR2 is FRNRAP. CDR3 coding DNA: TGTGCTAGTGGTTCGCTAGCGGGGGGGATCTACAATGAGCAGTTCTTC. This encodes CASGSLAGGIYNEQFF.

The chain carries TRBV5-1 and TRBJ2-2, with D perhaps being TRBD1 or TRBD2 (5 bases each). There are 15 residues in the CDR3. Trimming cost V 1 base and J 1 base, with 8 bases left between them. Germline V CDR1 and CDR2: SGHRS, YFSETQ. Written as DNA, the CDR3 is TGCGCCAGCAGCTTGTTGGGGGTGAACACCGGGGAGCTGTTTTTT. Its protein is CASSLLGVNTGELFF.

The chain carries TRBV20-1 and TRBJ2-7; D is ambiguous. This CDR3 spans 15 amino acids. Germline V gene sequence: CDR1 DFQATT, CDR2 SNEGSKA (reference sequence). Trimming shortened V by 1 base and J by 0 bases, and 13 bases separated the two germline ends. The CDR3 here is CSARGKAHSSYEQYF. DNA of the CDR3: TGCAGTGCTAGAGGGAAGGCTCATAGCTCCTACGAGCAGTACTTC.